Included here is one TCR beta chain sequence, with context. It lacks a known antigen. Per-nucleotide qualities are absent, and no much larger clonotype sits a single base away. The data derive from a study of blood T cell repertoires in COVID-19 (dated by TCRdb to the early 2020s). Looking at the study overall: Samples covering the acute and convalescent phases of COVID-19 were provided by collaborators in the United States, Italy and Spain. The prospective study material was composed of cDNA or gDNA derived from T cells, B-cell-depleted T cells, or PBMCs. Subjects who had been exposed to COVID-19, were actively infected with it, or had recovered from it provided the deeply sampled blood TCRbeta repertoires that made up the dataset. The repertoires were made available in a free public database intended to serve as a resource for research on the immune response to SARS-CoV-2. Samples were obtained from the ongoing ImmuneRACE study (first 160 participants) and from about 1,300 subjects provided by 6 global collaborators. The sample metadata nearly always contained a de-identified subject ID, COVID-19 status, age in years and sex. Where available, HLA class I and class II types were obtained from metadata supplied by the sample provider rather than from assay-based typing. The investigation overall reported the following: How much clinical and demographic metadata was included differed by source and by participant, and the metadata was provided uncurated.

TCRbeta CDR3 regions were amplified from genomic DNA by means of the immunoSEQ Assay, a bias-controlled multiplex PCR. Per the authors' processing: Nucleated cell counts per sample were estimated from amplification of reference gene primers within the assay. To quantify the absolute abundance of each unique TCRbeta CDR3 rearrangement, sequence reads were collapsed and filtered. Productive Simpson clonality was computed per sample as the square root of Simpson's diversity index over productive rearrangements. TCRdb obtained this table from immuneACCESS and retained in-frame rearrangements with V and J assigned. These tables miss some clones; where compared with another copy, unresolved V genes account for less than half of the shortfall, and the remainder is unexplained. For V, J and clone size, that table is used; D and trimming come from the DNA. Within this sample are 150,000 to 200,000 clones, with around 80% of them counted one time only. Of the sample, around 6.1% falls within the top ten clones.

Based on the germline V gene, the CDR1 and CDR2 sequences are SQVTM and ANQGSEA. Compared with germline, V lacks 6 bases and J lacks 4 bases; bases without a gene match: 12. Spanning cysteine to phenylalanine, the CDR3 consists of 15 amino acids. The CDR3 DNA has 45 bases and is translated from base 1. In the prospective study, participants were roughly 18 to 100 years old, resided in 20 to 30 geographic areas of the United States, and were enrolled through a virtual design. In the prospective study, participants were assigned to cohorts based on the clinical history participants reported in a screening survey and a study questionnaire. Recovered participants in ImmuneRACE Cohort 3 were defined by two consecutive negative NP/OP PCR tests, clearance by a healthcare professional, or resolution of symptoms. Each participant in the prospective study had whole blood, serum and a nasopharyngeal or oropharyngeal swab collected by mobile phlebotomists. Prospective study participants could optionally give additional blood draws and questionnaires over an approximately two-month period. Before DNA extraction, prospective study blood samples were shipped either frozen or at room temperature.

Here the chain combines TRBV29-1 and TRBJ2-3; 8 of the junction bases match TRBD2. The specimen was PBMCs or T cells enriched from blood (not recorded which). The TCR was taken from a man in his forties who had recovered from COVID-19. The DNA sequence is TGCAGCGTCCTCTTGGGACTAGGATCCCCAGATACGCAGTATTTT. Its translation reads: CSVLLGLGSPDTQYF.